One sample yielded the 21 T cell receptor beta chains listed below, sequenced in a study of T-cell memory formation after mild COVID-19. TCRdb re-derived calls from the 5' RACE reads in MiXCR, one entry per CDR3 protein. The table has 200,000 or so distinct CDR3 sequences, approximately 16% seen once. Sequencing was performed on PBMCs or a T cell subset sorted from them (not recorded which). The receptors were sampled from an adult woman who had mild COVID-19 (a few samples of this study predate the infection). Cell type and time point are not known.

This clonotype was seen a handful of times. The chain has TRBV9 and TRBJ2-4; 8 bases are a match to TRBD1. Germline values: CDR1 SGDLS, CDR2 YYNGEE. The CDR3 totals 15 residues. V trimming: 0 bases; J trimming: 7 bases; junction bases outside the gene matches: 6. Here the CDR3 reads CASSVEGQGRNIQYF. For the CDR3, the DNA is TGTGCCAGCAGCGTAGAAGGACAGGGACGGAACATTCAGTACTTC. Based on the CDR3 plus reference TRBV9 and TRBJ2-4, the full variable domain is DSGVTQTPKHLITATGQRVTLRCSPRSGDLSVYWYQQSLDQGLQFLIQYYNGEERAKGNILERFSAQQFPDLHSELNLSSLELGDSALYFCASSVEGQGRNIQYFGAGTRLSVL.

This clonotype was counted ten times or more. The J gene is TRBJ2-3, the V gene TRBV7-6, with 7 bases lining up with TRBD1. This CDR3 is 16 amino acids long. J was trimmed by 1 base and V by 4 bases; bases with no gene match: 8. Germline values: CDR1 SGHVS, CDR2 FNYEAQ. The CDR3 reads CASSSPPGQRTDTQYF. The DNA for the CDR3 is TGTGCCAGCAGCTCTCCCCCGGGACAGCGCACAGATACGCAGTATTTT. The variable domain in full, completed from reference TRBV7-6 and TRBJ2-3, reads GAGVSQSPRYKVTKRGQDVALRCDPISGHVSLYWYRQALGQGPEFLTYFNYEAQQDKSGLPNDRFSAERPEGSISTLTIQRTEQRDSAMYRCASSSPPGQRTDTQYFGPGTRLTVL.

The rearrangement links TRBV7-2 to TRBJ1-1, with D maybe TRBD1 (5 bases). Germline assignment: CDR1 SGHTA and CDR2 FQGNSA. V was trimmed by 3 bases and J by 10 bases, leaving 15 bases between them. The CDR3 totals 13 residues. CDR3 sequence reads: CASSFPGTRGAFF. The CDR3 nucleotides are TGTGCCAGCAGCTTCCCAGGGACGCGGGGAGCTTTCTTT.

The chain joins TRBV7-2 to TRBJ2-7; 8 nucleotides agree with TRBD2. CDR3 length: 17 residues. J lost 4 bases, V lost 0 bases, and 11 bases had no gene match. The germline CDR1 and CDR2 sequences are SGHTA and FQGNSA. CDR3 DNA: TGTGCCAGCAGCTTAGCGCCCTCGGAGCGGGGGTTATACGAGCAGTACTTC. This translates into CASSLAPSERGLYEQYF. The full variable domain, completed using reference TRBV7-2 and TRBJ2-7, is GAGVSQSPSNKVTEKGKDVELRCDPISGHTALYWYRQSLGQGLEFLIYFQGNSAPDKSGLPSDRFSAERTGGSVSTLTIQRTQQEDSAVYLCASSLAPSERGLYEQYFGPGTRLTVT.

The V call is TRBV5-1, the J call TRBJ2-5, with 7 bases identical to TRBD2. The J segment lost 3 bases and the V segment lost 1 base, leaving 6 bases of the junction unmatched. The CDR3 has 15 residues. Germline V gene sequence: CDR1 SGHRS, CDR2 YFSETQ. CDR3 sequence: CASSLFTSAKETQYF. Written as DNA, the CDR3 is TGCGCCAGCAGCTTGTTTACTAGCGCAAAAGAGACCCAGTACTTC.

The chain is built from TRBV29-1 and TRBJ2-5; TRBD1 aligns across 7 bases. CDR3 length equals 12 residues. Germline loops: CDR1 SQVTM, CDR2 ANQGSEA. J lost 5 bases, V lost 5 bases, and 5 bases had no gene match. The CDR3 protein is CSVKGQSETQYF. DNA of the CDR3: TGCAGCGTTAAGGGACAGAGCGAGACCCAGTACTTC.

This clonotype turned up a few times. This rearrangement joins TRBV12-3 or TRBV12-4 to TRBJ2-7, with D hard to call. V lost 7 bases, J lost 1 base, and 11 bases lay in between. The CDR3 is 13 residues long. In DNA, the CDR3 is TGTGCCAGCAATACGGGCAGATCCTACGAGCAGTACTTC. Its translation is CASNTGRSYEQYF.

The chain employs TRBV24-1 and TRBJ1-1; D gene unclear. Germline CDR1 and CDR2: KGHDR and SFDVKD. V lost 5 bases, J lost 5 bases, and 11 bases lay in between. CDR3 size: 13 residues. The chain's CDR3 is CATSVAGRTEAFF. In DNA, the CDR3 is TGTGCCACCAGTGTCGCCGGACGGACTGAAGCTTTCTTT.

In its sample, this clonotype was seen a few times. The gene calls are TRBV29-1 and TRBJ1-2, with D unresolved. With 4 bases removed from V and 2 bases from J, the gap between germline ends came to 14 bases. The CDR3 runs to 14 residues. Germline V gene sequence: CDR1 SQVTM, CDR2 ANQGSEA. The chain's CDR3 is CSVALGSKNYGYTF. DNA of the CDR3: TGCAGCGTTGCGCTGGGGTCGAAGAACTATGGCTACACCTTC.

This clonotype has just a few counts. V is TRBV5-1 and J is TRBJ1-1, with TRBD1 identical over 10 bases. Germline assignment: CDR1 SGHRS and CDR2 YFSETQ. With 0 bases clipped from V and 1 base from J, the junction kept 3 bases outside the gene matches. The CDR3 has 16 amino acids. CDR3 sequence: CASSLGGQGRNTEAFF. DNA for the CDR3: TGCGCCAGCAGCTTGGGGGGACAGGGGCGGAACACTGAAGCTTTCTTT.

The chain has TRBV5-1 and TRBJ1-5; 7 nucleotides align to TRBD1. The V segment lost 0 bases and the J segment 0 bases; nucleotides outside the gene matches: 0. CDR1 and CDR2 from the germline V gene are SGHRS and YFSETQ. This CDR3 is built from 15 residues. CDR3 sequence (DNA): TGCGCCAGCAGCTTGGGGGACAGTAGCAATCAGCCCCAGCATTTT. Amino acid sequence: CASSLGDSSNQPQHF.

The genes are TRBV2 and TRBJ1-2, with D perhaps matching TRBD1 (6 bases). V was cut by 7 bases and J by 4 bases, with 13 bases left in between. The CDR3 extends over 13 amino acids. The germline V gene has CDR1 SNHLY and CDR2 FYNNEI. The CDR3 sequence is CASTQGIGYGYTF. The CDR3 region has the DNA TGTGCCAGCACCCAGGGGATCGGCTATGGCTACACCTTC.

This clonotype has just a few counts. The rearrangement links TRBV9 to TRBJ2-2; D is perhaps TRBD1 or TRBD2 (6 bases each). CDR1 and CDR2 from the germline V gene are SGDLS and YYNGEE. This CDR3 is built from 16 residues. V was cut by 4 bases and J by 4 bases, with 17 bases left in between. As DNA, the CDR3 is TGTGCCAGCAGCCCCCACGGGGGCGCGGGCACCGGGGAGCTGTTTTTT. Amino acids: CASSPHGGAGTGELFF.

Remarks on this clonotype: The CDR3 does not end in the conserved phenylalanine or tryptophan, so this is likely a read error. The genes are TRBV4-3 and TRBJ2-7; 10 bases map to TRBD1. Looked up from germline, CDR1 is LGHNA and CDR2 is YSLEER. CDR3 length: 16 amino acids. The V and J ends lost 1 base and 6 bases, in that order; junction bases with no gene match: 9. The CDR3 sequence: CASSQGVGQGWAEQYL. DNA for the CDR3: TGCGCCAGCAGCCAAGGGGTGGGACAGGGGTGGGCCGAGCAGTACTTA.

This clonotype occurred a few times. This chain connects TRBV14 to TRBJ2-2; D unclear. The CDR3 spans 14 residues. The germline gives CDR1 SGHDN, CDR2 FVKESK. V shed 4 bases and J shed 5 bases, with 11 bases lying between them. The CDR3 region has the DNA TGTGCCAGCAGCCGCCAGTTGGAAACCGGGGAGCTGTTTTTT. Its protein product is CASSRQLETGELFF.

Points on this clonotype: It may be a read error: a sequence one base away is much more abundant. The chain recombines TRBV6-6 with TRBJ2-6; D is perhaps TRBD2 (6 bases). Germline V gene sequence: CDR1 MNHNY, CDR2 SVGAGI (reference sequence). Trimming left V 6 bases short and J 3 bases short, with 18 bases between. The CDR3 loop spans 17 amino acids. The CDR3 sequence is CASSGLSGLGGANVLTF. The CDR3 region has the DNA TGTGCCAGCAGCGGACTATCGGGTCTAGGTGGGGCCAACGTCCTGACTTTC.

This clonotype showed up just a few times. This chain's CDR3 is CASSEGVIPETQYF. The CDR3 nucleotides are TGTGCCAGCAGCGAAGGGGTGATCCCGGAGACCCAGTACTTC. V usage is TRBV7-7 and J usage is TRBJ2-5, with D perhaps matching TRBD1 (5 bases). CDR1 and CDR2 (germline): SSHAT, FNYEAQ (reference sequence). CDR3 length equals 14 residues. V was cut by 5 bases and J by 5 bases, with 15 bases left in between.

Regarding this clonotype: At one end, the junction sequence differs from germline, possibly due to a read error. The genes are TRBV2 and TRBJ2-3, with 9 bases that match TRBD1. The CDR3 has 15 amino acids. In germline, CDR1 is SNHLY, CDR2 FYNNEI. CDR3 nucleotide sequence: TGCGCCAGCAGTGCCGGACAGGGGAGCACAGATACGCAGTATTTT. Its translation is CASSAGQGSTDTQYF.

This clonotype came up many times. The CDR3 DNA follows: TGCAGTGCACCCGGACTAGCCGGTGGCTCCTACAATGAGCAGTTCTTC. It is translated as CSAPGLAGGSYNEQFF. V gene TRBV20-1 combines with J gene TRBJ2-1; 8 positions agree with TRBD2. Looked up from germline, CDR1 is DFQATT and CDR2 is SNEGSKA (reference sequence). The CDR3 totals 16 residues. J gave up 0 bases and V 6 bases, and 10 bases lay outside the gene matches.

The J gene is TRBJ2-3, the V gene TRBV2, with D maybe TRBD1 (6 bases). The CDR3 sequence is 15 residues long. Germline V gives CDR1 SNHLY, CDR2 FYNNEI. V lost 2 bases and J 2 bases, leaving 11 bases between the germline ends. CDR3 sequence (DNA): TGTGCCAGCAGTGAATCAGGGGTTTCCACAGATACGCAGTATTTT. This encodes CASSESGVSTDTQYF.

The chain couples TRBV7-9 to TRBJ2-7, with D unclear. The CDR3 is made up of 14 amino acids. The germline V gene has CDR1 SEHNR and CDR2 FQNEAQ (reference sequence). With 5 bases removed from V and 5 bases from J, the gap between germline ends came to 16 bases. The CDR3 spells CASSRDLAPHEQYF. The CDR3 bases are TGTGCCAGCAGCCGAGACTTAGCACCCCACGAGCAGTACTTC. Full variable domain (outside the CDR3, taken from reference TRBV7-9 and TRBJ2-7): DTGVSQNPRHKITKRGQNVTFRCDPISEHNRLYWYRQTLGQGPEFLTYFQNEAQLEKSRLLSDRFSAERPKGSFSTLEIQRTEQGDSAMYLCASSRDLAPHEQYFGPGTRLTVT.